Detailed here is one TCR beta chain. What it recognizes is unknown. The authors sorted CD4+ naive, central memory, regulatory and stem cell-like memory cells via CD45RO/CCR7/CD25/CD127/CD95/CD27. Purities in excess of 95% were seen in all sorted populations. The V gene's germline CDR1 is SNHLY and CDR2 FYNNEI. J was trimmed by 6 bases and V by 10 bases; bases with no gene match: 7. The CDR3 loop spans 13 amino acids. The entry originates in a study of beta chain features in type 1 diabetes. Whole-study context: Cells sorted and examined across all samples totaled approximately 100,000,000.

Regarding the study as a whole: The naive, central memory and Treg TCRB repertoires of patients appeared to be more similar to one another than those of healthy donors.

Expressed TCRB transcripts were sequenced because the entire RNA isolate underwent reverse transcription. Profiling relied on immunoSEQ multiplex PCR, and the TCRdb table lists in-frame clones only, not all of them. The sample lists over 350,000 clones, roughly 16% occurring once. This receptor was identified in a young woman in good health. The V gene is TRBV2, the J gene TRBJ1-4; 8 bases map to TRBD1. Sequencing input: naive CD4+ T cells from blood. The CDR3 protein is CAIPDRVHEKLFF. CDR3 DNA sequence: TGTGCCATCCCGGACAGGGTTCATGAAAAACTGTTTTTT.